These T cell receptor beta chains were read from a single sample in a study of blood T cells in healthy people across ages. In TCRdb, the 5' RACE reads were re-called with MiXCR into one record per CDR3 protein. This table holds some 1.1 million distinct CDR3 sequences, less than 45% found once. Sequencing was performed on blood. All receptors derive from a man younger than 30 in good health. Each CDR3 is given with its conserved first and last residue. D genes are given only for firm matches. Size values are once, few and many counts, or a class for expanded clones, and some rows have none.

TRBD1,-,TRBV9,TRBJ1-5,TGTGCCAGCAGTGGGACAGAAAACAATCAGCCCCAGCATTTT,CASSGTENNQPQHF
-,-,TRBV4-1,TRBJ2-1,TGCGCCAGCAGCCAAGGACTAGTCAATGAGCAGTTCTTC,CASSQGLVNEQFF
-,-,TRBV20-1,TRBJ2-7,TGCAGTGCTCTGGATACACTGGGGGGAAATGAGCAGTACTTC,CSALDTLGGNEQYF
TRBD1,few,TRBV28,TRBJ1-2,TGTGCCAGCAGTTTACCCAGAACTACAGGGGGATCTGGCTATGGCTACACCTTC,CASSLPRTTGGSGYGYTF
-,-,TRBV4-2,TRBJ2-5,TGTGCCAGCAGCCAAGGTGCGTCCGTTGCCTTCCAAGAGACCCAGTACTTC,CASSQGASVAFQETQYF
-,few,TRBV6-2/TRBV6-3,TRBJ1-1,TGTGCCAGCAGTCCCTCTTCTTGGGGCACACAGAACACTGAAGCTTTCTTT,CASSPSSWGTQNTEAFF
-,-,TRBV4-1,TRBJ1-5,TGCGCCAGCAGCCAAGATTATGGACTCCCGGGGCAGCCCCAGCATTTT,CASSQDYGLPGQPQHF
-,few,TRBV10-3,TRBJ2-3,TGTGCCATCAGAACGGACAGCACAGATACGCAGTATTTT,CAIRTDSTDTQYF
-,-,TRBV7-3,TRBJ2-3,TGTGCCAGCAGCCAAAAGGGGCTTAGCACAGATACGCAGTATTTT,CASSQKGLSTDTQYF
TRBD2,few,TRBV20-1,TRBJ2-3,TGCAGTGCTAGCGGAGGACTAGGGCGCAGGGATACGCAGTATTTT,CSASGGLGRRDTQYF
-,few,TRBV7-2,TRBJ1-2,TGTGCCAGCAGCTTACAGGATTTCTATGGCTACACCTTC,CASSLQDFYGYTF
-,few,TRBV4-3,TRBJ1-2,TGCGCCAGCAGCCAAGCCCCGGAGGGGTGGAGGGGCTACACCTTC,CASSQAPEGWRGYTF
-,-,TRBV4-1,TRBJ2-7,TGCGCCAGCAGCCAAGACCCCCGGGGGGCCTCCTACAATGAGCAGTACTTC,CASSQDPRGASYNEQYF
-,-,TRBV9,TRBJ1-1,TGTGCCAGCAGCGTTAACCGGGACAAGGGAAAGACTGAAGCTTTCTTT,CASSVNRDKGKTEAFF
-,-,TRBV2,TRBJ2-3,TGTGCCAGCAGTGAAATGGGGACATATCGCACAGATACGCAGTATTTT,CASSEMGTYRTDTQYF
-,-,TRBV4-2,TRBJ2-5,TGTGCCAGCAGCCAAGATTCGGAGACCCAGTACTTC,CASSQDSETQYF
-,few,TRBV6-1,TRBJ1-1,TGTGCCAGCAGTGAGGGGCTGCAAACTTTCTTT,CASSEGLQTFF
TRBD1,-,TRBV12-3/TRBV12-4,TRBJ2-7,TGTGCCAGCAGTTTCCCCGGGACAGGGATCTACGAGCAGTACTTC,CASSFPGTGIYEQYF
TRBD1,-,TRBV28,TRBJ1-2,TGTGCCAGCACCTCCGGGACAGGGAAGTATGGCTACACCTTC,CASTSGTGKYGYTF
-,few,TRBV6-6,TRBJ2-7,TGTGCCAGCAGTTTCTACGTGGGGACACAATACGAGCAGTACTTC,CASSFYVGTQYEQYF
TRBD2,once,TRBV20-1,TRBJ2-7,TGCAGTGCTAGAGTTCTAGCGGGGGGTTACAATGAGCAGTACTTC,CSARVLAGGYNEQYF
-,-,TRBV2,TRBJ2-3,TGTGCCAGCACCCAAGGCCTCCGGGACCCTGGCACAGATACGCAGTATTTT,CASTQGLRDPGTDTQYF
-,few,TRBV28,TRBJ1-5,TGTGCCAGCAGTTCACAGGGTCTTAGCAATCAGCCCCAGCATTTT,CASSSQGLSNQPQHF
-,-,TRBV4-3,TRBJ1-3,TGCGCCAGCAGCCAAGAATTCCGGACCTCTGGAAACACCATATATTTT,CASSQEFRTSGNTIYF
TRBD1,-,TRBV3-1,TRBJ1-4,TGTGCCAGCAGCCGGATCGGACAGGGAAACGAAAAACTGTTTTTT,CASSRIGQGNEKLFF
-,many,TRBV4-1,TRBJ1-5,TGTGCCAGCAGCAAGACAGGCAATCAGCCCCAGCATTTT,CASSKTGNQPQHF
TRBD2,-,TRBV6-2/TRBV6-3,TRBJ2-3,TGTGCCAGCAGTTACGCGGGCGGGGGGGCTACAGATACGCAGTATTTT,CASSYAGGGATDTQYF
-,-,TRBV9,TRBJ2-3,TGTGCCAGCAATGGAGACACAGATACGCAGTATTTT,CASNGDTDTQYF